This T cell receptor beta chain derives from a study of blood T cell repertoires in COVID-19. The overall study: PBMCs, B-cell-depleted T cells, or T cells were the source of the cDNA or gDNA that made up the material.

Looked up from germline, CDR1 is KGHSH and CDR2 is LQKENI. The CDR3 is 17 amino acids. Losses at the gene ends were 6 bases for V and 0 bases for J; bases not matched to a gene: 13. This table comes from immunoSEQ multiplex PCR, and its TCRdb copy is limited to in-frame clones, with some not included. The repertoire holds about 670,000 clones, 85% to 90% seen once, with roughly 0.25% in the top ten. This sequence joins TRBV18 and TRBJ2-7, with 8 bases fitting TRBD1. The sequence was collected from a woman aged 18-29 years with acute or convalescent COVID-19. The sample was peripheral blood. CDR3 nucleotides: TGTGCCAGCTCGCCGGACATGGGACAGGTCTTCTCCTACGAGCAGTACTTC. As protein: CASSPDMGQVFSYEQYF.